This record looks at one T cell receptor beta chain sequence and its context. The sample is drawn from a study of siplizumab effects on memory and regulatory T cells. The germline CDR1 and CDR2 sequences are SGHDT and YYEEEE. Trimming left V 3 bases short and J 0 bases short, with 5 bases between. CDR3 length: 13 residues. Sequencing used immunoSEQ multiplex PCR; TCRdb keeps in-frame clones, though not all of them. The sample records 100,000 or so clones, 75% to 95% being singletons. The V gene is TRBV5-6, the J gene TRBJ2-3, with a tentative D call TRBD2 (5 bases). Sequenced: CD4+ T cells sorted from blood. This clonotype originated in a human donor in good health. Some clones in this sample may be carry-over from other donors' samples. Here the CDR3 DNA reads TGTGCCAGCAGCTGGACTAGCACAGATACGCAGTATTTT. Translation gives CASSWTSTDTQYF.